This TCR beta chain came from a study of blood T cells in healthy people across ages. Study conclusions and caveats: Versus aged donors, long-lived donors had higher diversity and more naive CD4+ cells.

A remark on this clonotype: Its antigen is unknown.

Using a J-beta primer mix together with a sample-barcoded 5' primer, a second PCR was run for about 7 to 12 cycles. Each sample yielded at least 2.5 million CDR3-containing paired-end reads. MiXCR, applied by TCRdb to the 5' RACE reads, yields one record per CDR3 protein. Of fewer than 1.5 million distinct CDR3 sequences in the sample, 42% were seen once. Trimming removed 1 base at V and 7 bases at J, with 21 bases between. CDR1 and CDR2 from the germline V gene are SGHRS and YFSETQ. The CDR3 loop spans 16 amino acids. This sequence was found in a young woman in good health. The chain is built from TRBV5-1 and TRBJ2-7, with D uncertain. The sequencing sample was made of blood. The CDR3 DNA follows: TGCGCCAGCAGCTTGAAAGAGACTCTTCTCACCGGGGAGCAGTACTTC. This gives the protein CASSLKETLLTGEQYF.